Below, 31 T cell receptor beta chains from the same sample are listed, as sequenced in a study of CD8 T cells in Susac syndrome. RNA totalling about 0.45 to 1 ug underwent reverse transcription with random hexamers. Via MiXCR, TCRdb re-called the immunoSEQ multiplex PCR reads, giving one row per CDR3 protein. The sample records about 160,000 distinct CDR3 sequences, about 93% being singletons. Sequencing used CD4+ T cells from PBMCs. The source is a human donor in good health.

The chain employs TRBV29-1 and TRBJ2-3, with 13 bases lining up with TRBD2. CDR1 and CDR2 from the germline V gene are SQVTM and ANQGSEA. V trimming: 2 bases; J trimming: 0 bases; junction bases outside the gene matches: 8. This CDR3 region has 18 residues. Here the CDR3 DNA reads TGCAGCGTTGAAAAAACTAGCGGGGGGGCCCAAAGCACAGATACGCAGTATTTT. Protein sequence: CSVEKTSGGAQSTDTQYF.

V usage is TRBV5-6 and J usage is TRBJ2-3; D possibly corresponds to TRBD1 (6 bases). With 4 bases removed from V and 0 bases from J, the gap between germline ends came to 18 bases. CDR1 and CDR2 from the germline V gene are SGHDT and YYEEEE. The CDR3 has 17 amino acids. DNA of the CDR3: TGTGCCAGCAGCGTGTCTTTCGGGACACTTAGCACAGATACGCAGTATTTT. Amino acids: CASSVSFGTLSTDTQYF.

The J gene is TRBJ2-3, the V gene TRBV4-1; TRBD2 might be the D (6 bases). V lost 6 bases to trimming and J lost 3 bases, with 13 bases between them. Per germline, CDR1 MGHRA and CDR2 YSYEKL. This CDR3 is built from 14 residues. This chain's CDR3 is CASSEGTPTDTQYF. The CDR3 DNA reads TGCGCCAGCAGTGAAGGGACTCCGACAGATACGCAGTATTTT.

The J gene is TRBJ2-7, the V gene TRBV2; unclear D gene. V shed 3 bases and J shed 6 bases, with 6 bases lying between them. The CDR3 covers 11 residues. CDR1 and CDR2 from the germline V gene are SNHLY and FYNNEI. Here the CDR3 reads CASSEQFEQYF. The CDR3 DNA follows: TGTGCCAGCAGTGAGCAATTCGAGCAGTACTTC.

The chain has TRBV20-1 and TRBJ1-2; no firm D call. The CDR3 covers 11 residues. Germline loops: CDR1 DFQATT, CDR2 SNEGSKA (reference sequence). The CDR3 loop reads CGSGGNYGYTF. CDR3 coding DNA: TGCGGATCTGGAGGGAACTATGGCTACACCTTC.

The table lists this clonotype with a few counts. This chain links TRBV11-2 with TRBJ1-1; D is unclear. CDR1 SGHAT and CDR2 FQNNGV come from the germline V gene. The germline V and J ends were trimmed by 1 base and 6 bases, with 9 bases remaining between them. The CDR3 sequence is 13 residues long. As DNA, the CDR3 is TGTGCCAGCAGCTTAGTTATCTCCTCTGAAGCTTTCTTT. Encoded protein: CASSLVISSEAFF. Full variable domain (rest looked up from reference TRBV11-2 and TRBJ1-1): EAGVAQSPRYKIIEKRQSVAFWCNPISGHATLYWYQQILGQGPKLLIQFQNNGVVDDSQLPKDRFSAERLKGVDSTLKIQPAKLEDSAVYLCASSLVISSEAFFGQGTRLTVV.

This chain links TRBV20-1 with TRBJ1-2; no clear D. The CDR3 sequence is 13 residues long. CDR1 is DFQATT and CDR2 is SNEGSKA in the germline V gene (reference sequence). V was cut by 3 bases and J by 0 bases, with 8 bases left in between. CDR3 coding DNA: TGCAGTGCTAGTATTGCAGCTAACTATGGCTACACCTTC. Translated, it gives CSASIAANYGYTF.

The chain couples TRBV7-2 to TRBJ1-2, with D perhaps TRBD1 (6 bases). Germline V gives CDR1 SGHTA, CDR2 FQGNSA. Between the trimmed V and J ends, which lost 4 bases and 7 bases, there was a span of 13 bases. There are 13 residues in the CDR3. The chain's CDR3 is CASSYYRDAGYTF. CDR3 bases: TGTGCCAGCAGCTACTACAGGGATGCTGGCTACACCTTC. Complete variable domain (other parts from reference TRBV7-2 and TRBJ1-2): GAGVSQSPSNKVTEKGKDVELRCDPISGHTALYWYRQSLGQGLEFLIYFQGNSAPDKSGLPSDRFSAERTGGSVSTLTIQRTQQEDSAVYLCASSYYRDAGYTFGSGTRLTVV.

The J gene is TRBJ2-3, the V gene TRBV29-1; D gene unclear. CDR3 size: 14 residues. V dropped 8 bases and J dropped 0 bases, with 15 bases sitting between them. Germline CDR1 and CDR2: SQVTM and ANQGSEA. The CDR3 coding sequence is TGCAGCTCCTCCGCCCGGGCTAGCACAGATACGCAGTATTTT. Protein: CSSSARASTDTQYF.

The genes are TRBV19 and TRBJ2-7; TRBD1 matches 8 bases. The germline CDR1 and CDR2 sequences are LNHDA and SQIVND (reference sequence). The J segment lost 5 bases and the V segment lost 8 bases, leaving 14 bases of the junction unmatched. The CDR3 extends over 15 amino acids. The CDR3, as DNA: TGTGCCAGTGGTCGGACTGGGACAGGCGGTAACGAGCAGTACTTC. Its translation is CASGRTGTGGNEQYF.

The chain is built from TRBV3-1 and TRBJ2-7; 9 bases align to TRBD1. Germline values: CDR1 LGHDT, CDR2 YNNKEL (reference sequence). The CDR3 covers 14 residues. V was clipped by 1 base and J by 6 bases; unmatched bases: 4. The chain's CDR3 is CASSQATGGGEQYF. The CDR3 nucleotides are TGTGCCAGCAGCCAAGCTACAGGGGGCGGCGAGCAGTACTTC.

This chain uses TRBV3-1 with TRBJ1-1; D may be TRBD1 (5 bases). CDR3 length equals 13 residues. The germline gives CDR1 LGHDT, CDR2 YNNKEL (reference sequence). V lost 7 bases and J lost 6, with 15 bases in between. The CDR3 nucleotides are TGTGCCAGCACCGATTTACAGGACTCTGAAGCTTTCTTT. Translating gives CASTDLQDSEAFF.

V usage is TRBV20-1 and J usage is TRBJ2-1; TRBD2 matches at 8 bases. The V gene end was trimmed by 1 base and the J gene end by 8 bases; junction bases not matched to a gene: 13. From germline, CDR1 is DFQATT and CDR2 SNEGSKA (reference sequence). CDR3 length: 16 amino acids. The CDR3 nucleotides read TGCAGTGCTAGAGGGCAACCGCGGGGGGTGTGGGATGAGCAGTTCTTC. This translates into CSARGQPRGVWDEQFF.

CDR3 region: CASSARGEYRNEQYF. The CDR3 DNA sequence: TGTGCCAGCAGCGCCCGGGGGGAATATAGGAACGAGCAGTACTTC. V gene TRBV9 combines with J gene TRBJ2-7; 7 positions match TRBD2. Germline-derived CDR1 and CDR2 are SGDLS and YYNGEE. The CDR3 covers 15 residues. V shed 3 bases, J shed 5 bases, and the junction held 11 bases outside the gene matches.

This clonotype was observed a handful of times. V and J are TRBV7-2 and TRBJ2-7, with 8 positions matching TRBD2. Germline loops: CDR1 SGHTA, CDR2 FQGNSA. The CDR3 covers 14 residues. With 3 bases clipped from V and 1 base from J, the junction kept 2 bases outside the gene matches. CDR3 coding DNA: TGTGCCAGCAGCTTGGGCGGGGGGTCCTACGAGCAGTACTTC. This translates into CASSLGGGSYEQYF.

This chain links TRBV14 with TRBJ2-5; the D is unclear. The germline V and J ends were trimmed by 4 bases and 5 bases, with 14 bases remaining between them. This CDR3 region has 14 residues. Germline V gives CDR1 SGHDN, CDR2 FVKESK. Written as DNA, the CDR3 is TGTGCCAGCAGCCCACCCTGGGGATGGGAGACCCAGTACTTC. This encodes CASSPPWGWETQYF.

V and J are TRBV12-3 or TRBV12-4 and TRBJ1-2; D ambiguous. The CDR3 contains 12 residues. V shed 5 bases and J shed 7 bases, with 11 bases lying between them. CDR3 nucleotide sequence: TGTGCCAGCAGTCCCGTCGTCAGTGGCTACACCTTC. Amino acids: CASSPVVSGYTF.

The J gene is TRBJ2-6, the V gene TRBV5-4; 7 bases agree with TRBD1. In germline, CDR1 is SGHNT, CDR2 YYREEE (reference sequence). The CDR3 consists of 17 residues. V was clipped by 5 bases and J by 0 bases; unmatched bases: 8. The CDR3 loop is CASSSDRAHSGANVLTF. The CDR3 coding sequence is TGTGCCAGCAGTTCCGACAGGGCCCACTCTGGGGCCAACGTCCTGACTTTC.

This chain links TRBV30 with TRBJ2-2; possible D gene TRBD1, 5 bases. The V gene's germline CDR1 is GTSNPN and CDR2 SVGIG (reference sequence). CDR3 size: 11 residues. Trimming cost V 4 bases and J 6 bases, with 6 bases left between them. This CDR3 is CAWKTAGELFF. CDR3 bases: TGTGCCTGGAAGACAGCCGGGGAGCTGTTTTTT. Supplemented by reference TRBV30 and TRBJ2-2, the full variable domain reads SQTIHQWPATLVQPVGSPLSLECTVEGTSNPNLYWYRQAAGRGLQLLFYSVGIGQISSEVPQNLSASRPQDRQFILSSKKLLLSDSGFYLCAWKTAGELFFGEGSRLTVL.

This clonotype was recorded once. The chain is built from TRBV12-3 or TRBV12-4 and TRBJ2-2; 7 bases agree with TRBD1. This CDR3 spans 14 amino acids. V lost 6 bases, J lost 7 bases, and 8 bases stayed unmatched. For the CDR3, the DNA is TGTGCCAGCAGCGTCACAGGGGACAACGGGGAGCTGTTTTTT. Its protein is CASSVTGDNGELFF.

The chain is built from TRBV27 and TRBJ1-2, with unresolved D. CDR3 length: 11 residues. Trimming left V 10 bases short and J 5 bases short, with 11 bases between. Germline CDR1 is MNHEY and CDR2 is SMNVEV (reference sequence). CDR3 coding DNA: TGTGCCACCGCCGGCATTTATGGCTACACCTTC. Translation: CATAGIYGYTF.

The chain joins TRBV20-1 to TRBJ1-3; 9 bases are a match to TRBD1. In germline, CDR1 is DFQATT, CDR2 SNEGSKA (reference sequence). The CDR3 contains 15 residues. After removal of 6 bases from V and 2 bases from J, the junction contained 8 bases not matched to a gene. The CDR3 here is CSAPDRTGAGNTIYF. In nucleotides, the CDR3 is TGCAGTGCCCCGGACCGGACAGGGGCTGGAAACACCATATATTTT.

The chain links TRBV5-1 to TRBJ1-2; a weak D match, TRBD1 (5 bases). Trimming removed 7 bases from V and 0 bases from J, with 19 bases in between. The CDR3 has 16 amino acids. Germline V CDR1 and CDR2: SGHRS, YFSETQ. CDR3 nucleotide sequence: TGCGCCAGCGGGGCCGGGACTATCGCCCCTAACTATGGCTACACCTTC. The encoded protein is CASGAGTIAPNYGYTF.

The rearrangement links TRBV2 to TRBJ1-1; 7 positions agree with TRBD1. The CDR3 length is 13 residues. V lost 7 bases, J lost 10 bases, and 12 bases stayed unmatched. Germline V gene data show CDR1 as SNHLY and CDR2 as FYNNEI. The CDR3 DNA reads as TGTGCCAGCATCAAGGGGGCGGGGATTGGAGCTTTCTTT. Protein sequence: CASIKGAGIGAFF.

In nucleotides, the CDR3 is TGCGCCAGCAGCCAAGTCAGTCAGGGGGGGTTGGACAATGAGCAGTTCTTC. Encoded protein: CASSQVSQGGLDNEQFF. The V and J genes are TRBV4-1 and TRBJ2-1; the D gene could be TRBD1 or TRBD2 (7 bases each). CDR1 is MGHRA and CDR2 is YSYEKL in the germline V gene. Trimming stripped 1 base from V and 5 bases from J, with 18 bases between. CDR3 length: 17 amino acids.

The chain joins TRBV6-2 or TRBV6-3 to TRBJ2-5; 9 bases map to TRBD1. Germline assignment: CDR1 MNHEY and CDR2 SVGEGT. The CDR3 sequence is 15 residues long. J was trimmed by 3 bases and V by 5 bases; bases with no gene match: 7. The DNA for the CDR3 is TGTGCCAGCAGTGGCGGGACAGGGCCCGAAGAGACCCAGTACTTC. Translating gives CASSGGTGPEETQYF.

V and J are TRBV10-3 and TRBJ2-5; 10 nucleotides match TRBD2. The germline gives CDR1 ENHRY, CDR2 SYGVKD. The CDR3 is 13 residues long. Germline trimming cut 8 bases from V and 5 bases from J; bases unmatched to any gene: 5. The CDR3 DNA is TGTGCCATCTCTAGCGGGGGATCGGAGACCCAGTACTTC. It encodes CAISSGGSETQYF.

This clonotype was seen only once. J is TRBJ2-7 and V is TRBV5-1; a possible D gene is TRBD2 (5 bases). V shed 5 bases and J shed 7 bases, with 10 bases lying between them. Germline values: CDR1 SGHRS, CDR2 YFSETQ. The CDR3 spans 11 residues. The CDR3 DNA sequence: TGCGCCAGCAGGCGCGAGGGTGAGCAGTACTTC. Protein: CASRREGEQYF. Combining the CDR3 with reference TRBV5-1 and TRBJ2-7 gives the whole variable domain KAGVTQTPRYLIKTRGQQVTLSCSPISGHRSVSWYQQTPGQGLQFLFEYFSETQRNKGNFPGRFSGRQFSNSRSEMNVSTLELGDSALYLCASRREGEQYFGPGTRLTVT.

The chain is built from TRBV3-1 and TRBJ2-2; 7 bases map to TRBD1. The CDR3 runs to 12 residues. Germline V gene lookup returns CDR1 LGHDT and CDR2 YNNKEL (reference sequence). CDR3 region: CAGGARTGELFF. The CDR3 DNA follows: TGTGCAGGGGGCGCCCGCACCGGGGAGCTGTTTTTT.

The rearrangement joins TRBV2 to TRBJ2-2, with 7 bases fitting TRBD1. CDR3 length: 15 residues. Germline CDR1 and CDR2: SNHLY and FYNNEI. V lost 7 bases, J lost 6 bases, and 11 bases stayed unmatched. CDR3 loop: CASTRDRAPSGELFF. In DNA form, the CDR3 reads TGTGCCAGCACCCGAGACAGGGCCCCTTCCGGGGAGCTGTTTTTT.

The chain recombines TRBV5-1 with TRBJ1-6; no firm D call. Trimming shortened V by 2 bases and J by 0 bases, and 6 bases separated the two germline ends. The germline V gene has CDR1 SGHRS and CDR2 YFSETQ. The CDR3 runs to 15 residues. This chain's CDR3 is CASSFGTSYNSPLHF. The CDR3 nucleotides read TGCGCCAGCAGCTTTGGCACCTCCTATAATTCACCCCTCCACTTT.